The next 3 T cell receptor beta chains were all read from a single sample in a study of OX40 agonist ivuxolimab in advanced cancers. Generated by immunoSEQ multiplex PCR, the TCRdb table keeps only in-frame clones and is missing some. Found here are 90,000 to 130,000 clones, around nine tenths of them singletons; the top ten hold about 0.25%. Material: CD4+ or CD8+ T cells sorted from blood, obtained in a trial of the OX40 agonist ivuxolimab. Every receptor here comes from an adult with an advanced solid tumor such as melanoma, head and neck, liver or kidney cancer.

The chain combines TRBV25-1 with TRBJ1-4; 9 bases agree with TRBD1. There are 13 residues in the CDR3. Germline CDR1 MGHDK, CDR2 SYGVNS. V shed 7 bases, J shed 8 bases, and the junction held 5 bases outside the gene matches. This CDR3 is CASKGQGYEKLFF. CDR3 nucleotides: TGTGCCAGCAAGGGACAGGGTTACGAAAAACTGTTTTTT.

V gene TRBV2 combines with J gene TRBJ2-5; D is possibly TRBD2 (6 bases). With 2 bases removed from V and 1 base from J, the gap between germline ends came to 14 bases. Germline lookup yields CDR1 SNHLY and CDR2 FYNNEI. The CDR3 spans 16 residues. The CDR3 spells CASSELNSGGQETQYF. The CDR3 region has the DNA TGTGCCAGCAGTGAACTGAATAGCGGAGGCCAAGAGACCCAGTACTTC.

The J gene is TRBJ2-7, the V gene TRBV6-1; 8 bases match TRBD2. Germline V gene lookup returns CDR1 MNHNS and CDR2 SASEGT. The CDR3 contains 13 residues. The ends lost 1 base at V and 10 bases at J; junction bases unmatched: 6. CDR3 protein: CASSEGLAGRQYF. The CDR3 DNA reads TGTGCCAGCAGTGAAGGGTTAGCGGGGCGACAGTACTTC.